These 25 T cell receptor beta chains originate from one sample sequenced in a study of blood T cells in healthy people across ages. Sample-barcoded 5' priming and a J-beta primer mix drove a second PCR of roughly 6 to 12 cycles. TCRdb reanalysed the 5' RACE reads using MiXCR and keeps one entry per CDR3 protein. The sample includes about 1.4 million distinct CDR3 sequences, around 55% seen only once; the top ten take about 6.3%. Material for sequencing was blood. All receptors derive from a man between 18 and 29 years old in good health.

The chain uses TRBV6-5 and TRBJ1-2; 10 bases map to TRBD1. Germline trimming cut 0 bases from V and 6 bases from J; bases unmatched to any gene: 13. This CDR3 region has 18 residues. CDR1 is MNHEY, CDR2 SVGAGI, per germline. In DNA, the CDR3 is TGTGCCAGCAGTTACTCCCTGGACAGGGGGAGAGGACAGAATGGCTACACCTTC. Translated, it gives CASSYSLDRGRGQNGYTF.

This chain uses TRBV29-1 with TRBJ2-1, with 14 nucleotides matching TRBD2. The CDR3 loop spans 17 amino acids. Germline CDR1 and CDR2: SQVTM and ANQGSEA. Losses at the gene ends were 5 bases for V and 7 bases for J; bases not matched to a gene: 13. CDR3: CSVSGTSGSPTGNEQFF. DNA for the CDR3: TGCAGCGTTTCCGGGACTAGCGGGAGCCCGACGGGGAATGAGCAGTTCTTC.

The genes are TRBV10-3 and TRBJ1-6; D not certain. Germline V lookup: CDR1 ENHRY, CDR2 SYGVKD. The CDR3 sequence is 16 residues long. The V and J ends lost 6 bases and 0 bases respectively, with 12 bases between them. CDR3 DNA: TGTGCCATCAGGGAGGAAGGGAGCTCCTATAATTCACCCCTCCACTTT. Translation: CAIREEGSSYNSPLHF.

The rearrangement links TRBV20-1 to TRBJ2-1; D is perhaps TRBD2 (6 bases). CDR3 length: 17 residues. Germline assignment: CDR1 DFQATT and CDR2 SNEGSKA (reference sequence). With 0 bases removed from V and 0 bases from J, the gap between germline ends came to 15 bases. CDR3 sequence: CSARDVSGSSSYNEQFF. In DNA, the CDR3 is TGCAGTGCTAGAGATGTTAGCGGAAGTAGCTCCTACAATGAGCAGTTCTTC.

V is TRBV4-1 and J is TRBJ2-2, with D hard to call. Per the germline V gene, CDR1 is MGHRA and CDR2 is YSYEKL. Trimming removed 1 base from V and 0 bases from J, with 6 bases in between. CDR3 length equals 15 residues. CDR3 in DNA: TGCGCCAGCAGCCAAGCTGATACGAACACCGGGGAGCTGTTTTTT. It translates to CASSQADTNTGELFF.

This clonotype turned up a few times. V gene TRBV29-1 combines with J gene TRBJ2-3; 7 nucleotides align to TRBD2. Germline values: CDR1 SQVTM, CDR2 ANQGSEA. The V gene end was trimmed by 3 bases and the J gene end by 6 bases; junction bases not matched to a gene: 3. This CDR3 spans 12 amino acids. CDR3 nucleotides: TGCAGCGTTGAGGCGGGAGCCGATACGCAGTATTTT. Translation gives CSVEAGADTQYF.

J is TRBJ1-1 and V is TRBV7-9; D possibly corresponds to TRBD1 (5 bases). This CDR3 contains 14 residues. The germline V and J ends were trimmed by 5 bases and 2 bases, with 12 bases remaining between them. The V gene's germline CDR1 is SEHNR and CDR2 FQNEAQ (reference sequence). CDR3 residues: CASSETGTNTEAFF. For the CDR3, the DNA is TGTGCCAGCAGCGAGACCGGGACCAACACTGAAGCTTTCTTT.

The CDR3 is CASSLSRTRIGETQYF. The CDR3 region has the DNA TGTGCCAGCAGCTTATCCCGGACTAGAATAGGCGAGACCCAGTACTTC. The genes are TRBV7-9 and TRBJ2-5, with 7 positions matching TRBD2. Germline V lookup: CDR1 SEHNR, CDR2 FQNEAQ (reference sequence). The CDR3 spans 16 residues. The trim removed 2 bases at V and 5 bases at J, leaving 11 bases unmatched.

This clonotype was counted once. V and J are TRBV20-1 and TRBJ2-6; TRBD1 might be the D (6 bases). V was clipped by 4 bases and J by 1 base, with 14 bases between them. CDR3 size: 16 residues. CDR1 and CDR2 from the germline V gene are DFQATT and SNEGSKA (reference sequence). The CDR3 reads CSATRDTGSGANVLTF. CDR3 nucleotide sequence: TGCAGTGCTACCCGGGACACTGGTTCTGGGGCCAACGTCCTGACTTTC.

The V call is TRBV7-2, the J call TRBJ2-7, with D possibly TRBD2 on 6 matching bases. Judging by the DNA end, TRBJ2-5 fits better; the J call may be wrong. The CDR3 has 16 residues. From germline, CDR1 is SGHTA and CDR2 FQGNSA. DNA for the CDR3: TGTGCCAGCAGCTCCCAAGGAGGGGCCCCTCAGGAGACCCAGTACTTC. Translated, it gives CASSSQGGAPQETQYF.

A note on this clonotype: One end of the junction does not line up with germline, which may come from a read error. J is TRBJ1-6 and V is TRBV5-1; no firm D call. CDR3 length: 13 residues. CDR1 is SGHRS and CDR2 is YFSETQ in the germline V gene. The CDR3 loop reads CAISLIGKSPLHF. The CDR3 DNA follows: TGCGCCATCAGCTTAATCGGGAAATCACCCCTCCACTTT.

There are a few counts of this clonotype. V and J are TRBV6-1 and TRBJ1-1; D ambiguous. V was clipped by 2 bases and J by 7 bases, with 8 bases between them. The CDR3 covers 12 residues. The germline gives CDR1 MNHNS, CDR2 SASEGT. DNA of the CDR3: TGTGCCAGCAGTGAACCTGGCAGTGAAGCTTTCTTT. Translating it yields CASSEPGSEAFF.

The V call is TRBV2, the J call TRBJ2-5; 9 bases agree with TRBD2. The CDR3 consists of 16 residues. The ends lost 4 bases at V and 0 bases at J; junction bases unmatched: 6. Germline V gene lookup returns CDR1 SNHLY and CDR2 FYNNEI. CDR3 bases: TGTGCCAGCAGTGTAGGTAGCGGGAGATACCAAGAGACCCAGTACTTC. It codes for CASSVGSGRYQETQYF.

V usage is TRBV12-3 or TRBV12-4 and J usage is TRBJ1-2, with D perhaps TRBD1 (6 bases). The length of the CDR3 is 16 residues. V was clipped by 5 bases and J by 7 bases, with 23 bases between them. The CDR3 DNA reads TGTGCCAGCAGTACAAATCAACAGGGAAGCAACAGTGGCTACACCTTC. It specifies CASSTNQQGSNSGYTF.

V gene TRBV10-3 combines with J gene TRBJ2-1, with no clear D. Trimming shortened V by 0 bases and J by 9 bases, and 9 bases separated the two germline ends. The CDR3 runs to 13 residues. CDR1 is ENHRY and CDR2 is SYGVKD in the germline V gene. This chain's CDR3 is CAISESSGCEQFF. CDR3 coding DNA: TGTGCCATCAGTGAGTCGTCGGGTTGTGAGCAGTTCTTC.

This clonotype was picked up a small number of times. The chain is built from TRBV10-3 and TRBJ1-1; D is unresolved. CDR1 ENHRY and CDR2 SYGVKD come from the germline V gene. The ends were cut back, 6 bases at V and 3 bases at J, with 14 bases in the middle. The CDR3 length is 14 residues. Written as DNA, the CDR3 is TGTGCCATCAGAGCAGGAGGAAGGGACACTGAAGCTTTCTTT. It yields the protein CAIRAGGRDTEAFF.

This rearrangement joins TRBV29-1 to TRBJ1-1; 11 bases agree with TRBD1. The junction had 6 bases not matched to a gene; V was cut back by 5 bases and J by 10 bases. CDR1 SQVTM and CDR2 ANQGSEA come from the germline V gene. This CDR3 comprises 12 residues. The DNA for the CDR3 is TGCAGCGTTCCTGGACAGGGGGCAATAGCTTTCTTT. This sequence encodes CSVPGQGAIAFF. The complete variable domain, with remaining parts taken from reference TRBV29-1 and TRBJ1-1, reads SAVISQKPSRDICQRGTSLTIQCQVDSQVTMMFWYRQQPGQSLTLIATANQGSEATYESGFVIDKFPISRPNLTFSTLTVSNMSPEDSSIYLCSVPGQGAIAFFGQGTRLTVV.

This chain joins TRBV4-3 and TRBJ2-1; 9 nucleotides align to TRBD2. Germline CDR1 LGHNA, CDR2 YSLEER. The CDR3 consists of 15 residues. V gave up 1 base and J gave up 5 bases; unmatched junction bases: 3. The DNA of the CDR3 is TGCGCCAGCAGCCAAGGCGGGGGGGCCGACAATGAGCAGTTCTTC. It translates to CASSQGGGADNEQFF.

V and J are TRBV2 and TRBJ2-7, with a weak D call TRBD2 (6 bases). The CDR3 runs to 15 residues. The germline gives CDR1 SNHLY, CDR2 FYNNEI. Trimming pared 2 bases from V and 6 bases from J, leaving 17 bases between. For the CDR3, the DNA is TGTGCCAGCAGTGAACTTGCCACCACCGGGAGCGAGCAGTACTTC. It is translated as CASSELATTGSEQYF.

This rearrangement joins TRBV7-2 to TRBJ1-2; no firm D call. The CDR3 extends over 16 amino acids. Germline V gene sequence: CDR1 SGHTA, CDR2 FQGNSA. V was clipped by 1 base and J by 1 base, with 13 bases between them. Here the CDR3 DNA reads TGTGCCAGCAGCTTAGAGGCCTCGCGTATTAACTATGGCTACACCTTC. This sequence encodes CASSLEASRINYGYTF.

V is TRBV27 and J is TRBJ1-2; 7 positions match TRBD1. This CDR3 has 13 residues. Per germline, CDR1 MNHEY and CDR2 SMNVEV (reference sequence). J lost 8 bases, V lost 6 bases, and 9 bases had no gene match. The CDR3 is CASSFDRVEGYTF. In DNA form, the CDR3 reads TGTGCCAGCAGCTTCGACAGGGTCGAGGGCTACACCTTC.

This chain connects TRBV20-1 to TRBJ2-3, with TRBD2 identical over 7 bases. This CDR3 comprises 12 residues. Germline V CDR1 and CDR2: DFQATT, SNEGSKA (reference sequence). J was trimmed by 3 bases and V by 5 bases; bases with no gene match: 2. The CDR3 protein is CSAGLGTDTQYF. The CDR3 DNA reads as TGCAGTGCTGGACTAGGGACAGATACGCAGTATTTT.

This clonotype came up a few times. The chain joins TRBV7-9 to TRBJ2-7; TRBD1 agrees at 12 bases. The germline V gene encodes CDR1 SEHNR and CDR2 FQNEAQ (reference sequence). V dropped 1 base and J dropped 5; count of bases not matched to a gene: 9. The CDR3 contains 17 residues. The CDR3 spells CASSLDWGQGADDEQYF. The CDR3, as DNA: TGTGCCAGCAGCTTAGATTGGGGACAGGGGGCGGATGACGAGCAGTACTTC.

This chain joins TRBV27 and TRBJ2-2; 7 bases align to TRBD1. The CDR3 consists of 18 residues. After removal of 4 bases from V and 1 base from J, the junction contained 12 bases not matched to a gene. CDR1 and CDR2 from the germline V gene are MNHEY and SMNVEV (reference sequence). Here the CDR3 reads CASSSSTDRVWNTGELFF. The CDR3 DNA is TGTGCCAGCAGTTCGAGTACCGACAGGGTTTGGAACACCGGGGAGCTGTTTTTT.

The rearrangement links TRBV14 to TRBJ2-4, with 13 bases lining up with TRBD2. Trimming removed 3 bases from V and 0 bases from J; junction bases left unmatched: 20. The CDR3 loop spans 23 amino acids. The germline gives CDR1 SGHDN, CDR2 FVKESK. This chain's CDR3 is CASSQETGGRRLAGGTAKNIQYF. As DNA, the CDR3 is TGTGCCAGCAGCCAGGAAACAGGGGGAAGGAGACTAGCGGGAGGTACAGCCAAAAACATTCAGTACTTC.